Presented here are 13 T cell receptor beta chains from one specimen sequenced in a study of regulatory T cells in long-lasting Graves disease. Time point here: newly diagnosed GD, antithyroid drugs for less than 3 months. The TCR library was made from RNA that had been extracted from PBMCs in TRIzol. The TCR beta library used iRepertoire HTBI primers with Arm-PCR amplification of CDR3. TCRdb used MiXCR to reprocess the multiplex PCR reads, holding one entry per CDR3 protein. The top ten clones hold 16% of a sample with approximately 400,000 distinct CDR3 sequences, approximately 15% of them seen once. The same sample was also used in a study of T cells in Graves' hyperthyroidism and ophthalmopathy.

Sequencing was performed on peripheral blood mononuclear cells (PBMCs), taken at new diagnosis, from a patient treated with antithyroid drugs. The receptor source for this set is a woman aged 25 to 45 with Graves disease.

J is TRBJ1-2 and V is TRBV5-1, with 7 bases that match TRBD1. CDR1 and CDR2 from the germline V gene are SGHRS and YFSETQ. The V and J ends lost 7 bases and 0 bases, in that order; junction bases with no gene match: 6. The CDR3 contains 14 residues. This CDR3 is CASRTGTANYGYTF. The CDR3 region has the DNA TGCGCCAGCCGAACGGGGACAGCTAACTATGGCTACACCTTC.

This clonotype was seen more than once but under ten times. The chain has TRBV14 and TRBJ2-7; D is perhaps TRBD1 (6 bases). Trimming left V 8 bases short and J 5 bases short, with 13 bases between. The CDR3 length is 12 residues. CDR1 and CDR2 from the germline V gene are SGHDN and FVKESK. DNA of the CDR3: TGTGCCAGCGGCACAGGGTTCAACGAGCAGTACTTC. It specifies CASGTGFNEQYF.

This clonotype was observed many times. The rearrangement joins TRBV19 to TRBJ2-5, with 7 bases identical to TRBD2. Per germline, CDR1 LNHDA and CDR2 SQIVND (reference sequence). Losses at the gene ends were 8 bases for V and 5 bases for J; bases not matched to a gene: 11. CDR3 length: 14 residues. CDR3 nucleotide sequence: TGTGCCAGTCGAACTAGCGTCGGGGGGGAGACCCAGTACTTC. Protein sequence: CASRTSVGGETQYF. Filled out from reference TRBV19 and TRBJ2-5, the complete variable domain reads DGGITQSPKYLFRKEGQNVTLSCEQNLNHDAMYWYRQDPGQGLRLIYYSQIVNDFQKGDIAEGYSVSREKKESFPLTVTSAQKNPTAFYLCASRTSVGGETQYFGPGTRLLVL.

This sequence joins TRBV9 and TRBJ2-7; D unresolved. Germline assignment: CDR1 SGDLS and CDR2 YYNGEE. V lost 0 bases to trimming and J lost 2 bases, with 12 bases between them. This CDR3 has 15 amino acids. The CDR3 is CASSVGATSTYEQYF. The CDR3 DNA reads TGTGCCAGCAGCGTAGGGGCTACGAGTACCTACGAGCAGTACTTC.

This clonotype appeared many times. This chain connects TRBV9 to TRBJ2-5; TRBD1 or TRBD2 may be the D gene (5 bases each). CDR3 length: 14 residues. V was clipped by 0 bases and J by 4 bases, with 10 bases between them. Germline V CDR1 and CDR2: SGDLS, YYNGEE. CDR3 in DNA: TGTGCCAGCAGCGTAGGGTCCGGGGCAGAGACCCAGTACTTC. Protein product: CASSVGSGAETQYF.

This clonotype was detected only a few times. V is TRBV20-1 and J is TRBJ2-7; 7 bases are a match to TRBD2. The CDR3 extends over 13 amino acids. Germline V gives CDR1 DFQATT, CDR2 SNEGSKA (reference sequence). J gave up 2 bases and V 4 bases, and 5 bases lay outside the gene matches. The DNA for the CDR3 is TGCAGTGCTACCTCCGGGACTACCTACGAGCAGTACTTC. Encoded protein: CSATSGTTYEQYF.

This clonotype was observed a handful of times. The chain couples TRBV2 to TRBJ2-1; no clear D gene. Trimming removed 2 bases at V and 1 base at J, with 15 bases between. The CDR3 loop spans 17 amino acids. CDR1 and CDR2 (germline): SNHLY, FYNNEI. This CDR3 is CASSELPGFDSYNEQFF. The CDR3 DNA sequence: TGTGCCAGCAGTGAACTTCCCGGGTTCGATTCCTACAATGAGCAGTTCTTC.

The chain uses TRBV4-1 and TRBJ1-6, with D unresolved. This CDR3 spans 13 amino acids. Germline lookup yields CDR1 MGHRA and CDR2 YSYEKL. With 0 bases removed from V and 14 bases from J, the gap between germline ends came to 11 bases. The CDR3 sequence: CASSQDLWSSLHF. DNA of the CDR3: TGCGCCAGCAGCCAAGATTTATGGTCCTCCCTCCACTTT.

The chain couples TRBV19 to TRBJ1-6; D may be TRBD1 (5 bases). The CDR3 has 16 residues. V was cut by 6 bases and J by 10 bases, with 22 bases left in between. In germline, CDR1 is LNHDA, CDR2 SQIVND (reference sequence). The CDR3 nucleotides are TGTGCCAGTAGCCCTACCCCCGGGGCCTTAGGGTCACCCCTCCACTTT. Translated: CASSPTPGALGSPLHF.

The chain has TRBV28 and TRBJ1-5; D call uncertain. Germline V gene data show CDR1 as MDHEN and CDR2 as SYDVKM. This CDR3 has 15 amino acids. Trimming stripped 5 bases from V and 1 base from J, with 12 bases between. CDR3 region: CASSLGRASNQPQHF. The CDR3 nucleotides are TGTGCCAGCAGTCTCGGTAGGGCGAGCAATCAGCCCCAGCATTTT.

A word on this clonotype: A much larger clone sits a single nucleotide away, making a read error possible. The V gene is TRBV6-1, the J gene TRBJ1-1, with 8 bases lining up with TRBD1. This CDR3 spans 13 amino acids. The germline V gene has CDR1 MNHNS and CDR2 SASEGT. DNA for the CDR3: TGTGCCAGCAGCCTACAGGGGGGGACTGAAGCTCTCTTT. As protein: CASSLQGGTEALF.

As regards this clonotype: A much larger clone differs by one base, so this may be a read error. The chain recombines TRBV6-1 with TRBJ1-3; D gene unclear. Germline values: CDR1 MNHNS, CDR2 SASEGT. The CDR3 totals 15 residues. CDR3 protein: CASSESGRPGSTIYF. Written as DNA, the CDR3 is TGTGCCAGCAGTGAATCCGGGCGTCCTGGAAGCACCATATATTTT.

Turning to this clonotype: One end of the junction varies from germline; a read error may be responsible. The chain combines TRBV25-1 with TRBJ1-3; no firm D call. The germline V gene encodes CDR1 MGHDK and CDR2 SYGVNS. This CDR3 has 16 residues. Here the CDR3 reads CASSASSHSSGNAIYF. Here the CDR3 DNA reads TGTGCCAGCAGTGCAAGCAGCCACTCATCTGGAAACGCCATATATTTT.